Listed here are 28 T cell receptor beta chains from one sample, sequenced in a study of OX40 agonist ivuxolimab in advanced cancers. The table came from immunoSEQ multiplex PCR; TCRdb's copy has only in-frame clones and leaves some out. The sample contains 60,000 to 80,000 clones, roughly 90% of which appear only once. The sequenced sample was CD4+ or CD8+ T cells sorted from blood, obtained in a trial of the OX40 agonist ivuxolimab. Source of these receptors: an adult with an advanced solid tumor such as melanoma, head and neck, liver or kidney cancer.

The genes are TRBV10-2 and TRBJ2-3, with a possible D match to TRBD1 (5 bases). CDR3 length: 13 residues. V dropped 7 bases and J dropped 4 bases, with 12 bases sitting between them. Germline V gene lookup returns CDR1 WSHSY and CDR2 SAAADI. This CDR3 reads CASKVQGPDTQYF. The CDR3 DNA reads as TGCGCCAGCAAGGTCCAGGGTCCAGATACGCAGTATTTT.

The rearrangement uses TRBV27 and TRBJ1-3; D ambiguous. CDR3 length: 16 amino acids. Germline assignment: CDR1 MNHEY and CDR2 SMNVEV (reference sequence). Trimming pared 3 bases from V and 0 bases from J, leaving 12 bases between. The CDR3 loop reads CASSLGRPYSGNTIYF. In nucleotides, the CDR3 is TGTGCCAGCAGTTTGGGCAGGCCCTACTCTGGAAACACCATATATTTT.

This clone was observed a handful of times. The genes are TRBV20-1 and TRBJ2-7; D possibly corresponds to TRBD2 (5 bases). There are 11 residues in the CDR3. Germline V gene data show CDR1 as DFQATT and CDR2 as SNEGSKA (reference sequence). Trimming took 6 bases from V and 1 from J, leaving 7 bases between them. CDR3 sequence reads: CSARDSYEQYF. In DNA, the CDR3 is TGCAGTGCGAGGGATTCCTACGAGCAGTACTTC.

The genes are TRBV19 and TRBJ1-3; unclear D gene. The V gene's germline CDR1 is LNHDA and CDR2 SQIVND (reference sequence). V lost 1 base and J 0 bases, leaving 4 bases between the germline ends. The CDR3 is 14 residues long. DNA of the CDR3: TGTGCCAGTAGTATAGCTGTCTCTGGAAACACCATATATTTT. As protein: CASSIAVSGNTIYF. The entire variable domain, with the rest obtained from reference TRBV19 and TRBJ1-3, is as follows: DGGITQSPKYLFRKEGQNVTLSCEQNLNHDAMYWYRQDPGQGLRLIYYSQIVNDFQKGDIAEGYSVSREKKESFPLTVTSAQKNPTAFYLCASSIAVSGNTIYFGEGSWLTVV.

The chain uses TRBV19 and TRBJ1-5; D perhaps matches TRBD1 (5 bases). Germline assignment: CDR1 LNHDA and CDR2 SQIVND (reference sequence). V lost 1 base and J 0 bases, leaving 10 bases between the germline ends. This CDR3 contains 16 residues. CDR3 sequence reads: CASSIGPGYSNQPQHF. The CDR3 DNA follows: TGTGCCAGTAGTATAGGTCCAGGGTATAGCAATCAGCCCCAGCATTTT. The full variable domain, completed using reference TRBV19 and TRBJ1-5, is DGGITQSPKYLFRKEGQNVTLSCEQNLNHDAMYWYRQDPGQGLRLIYYSQIVNDFQKGDIAEGYSVSREKKESFPLTVTSAQKNPTAFYLCASSIGPGYSNQPQHFGDGTRLSIL.

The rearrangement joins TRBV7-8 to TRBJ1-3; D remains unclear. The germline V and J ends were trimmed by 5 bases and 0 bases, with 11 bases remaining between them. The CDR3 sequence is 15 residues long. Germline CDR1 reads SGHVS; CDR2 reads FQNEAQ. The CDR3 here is CASSEDGASGNTIYF. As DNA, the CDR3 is TGTGCCAGCAGCGAGGACGGCGCCTCTGGAAACACCATATATTTT.

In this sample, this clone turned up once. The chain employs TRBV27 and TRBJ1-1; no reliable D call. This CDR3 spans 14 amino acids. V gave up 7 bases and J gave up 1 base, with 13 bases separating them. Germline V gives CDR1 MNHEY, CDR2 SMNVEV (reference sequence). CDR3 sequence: CASKSATGNTEAFF. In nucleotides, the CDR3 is TGTGCCAGCAAGTCCGCAACGGGGAACACTGAAGCTTTCTTT.

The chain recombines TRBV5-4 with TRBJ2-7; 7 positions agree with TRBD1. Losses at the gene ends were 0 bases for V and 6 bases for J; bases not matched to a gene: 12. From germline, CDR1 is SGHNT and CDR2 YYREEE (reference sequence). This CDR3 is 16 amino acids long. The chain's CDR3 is CASSLGGNRGSSEQYF. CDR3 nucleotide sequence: TGTGCCAGCAGCTTGGGGGGGAACAGGGGAAGCTCCGAGCAGTACTTC.

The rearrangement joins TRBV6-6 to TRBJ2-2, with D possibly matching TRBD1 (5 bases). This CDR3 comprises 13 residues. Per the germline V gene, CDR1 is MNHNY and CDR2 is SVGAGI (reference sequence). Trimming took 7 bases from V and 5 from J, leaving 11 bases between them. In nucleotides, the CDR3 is TGTGCCAGCACCCACCCAGGGACCGGGGAGCTGTTTTTT. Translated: CASTHPGTGELFF.

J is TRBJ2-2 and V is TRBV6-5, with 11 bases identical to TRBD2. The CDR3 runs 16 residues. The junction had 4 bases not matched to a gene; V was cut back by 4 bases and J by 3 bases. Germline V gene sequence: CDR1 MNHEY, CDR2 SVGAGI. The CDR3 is CASSFGLAGYTGELFF. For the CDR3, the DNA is TGTGCCAGCAGTTTCGGACTAGCGGGTTACACCGGGGAGCTGTTTTTT.

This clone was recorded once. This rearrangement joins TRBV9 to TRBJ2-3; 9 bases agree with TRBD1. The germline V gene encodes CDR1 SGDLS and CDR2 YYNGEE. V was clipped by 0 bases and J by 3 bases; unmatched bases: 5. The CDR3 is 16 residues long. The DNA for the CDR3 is TGTGCCAGCAGCGTAGGGGGGACAGGGCCGACAGATACGCAGTATTTT. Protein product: CASSVGGTGPTDTQYF.

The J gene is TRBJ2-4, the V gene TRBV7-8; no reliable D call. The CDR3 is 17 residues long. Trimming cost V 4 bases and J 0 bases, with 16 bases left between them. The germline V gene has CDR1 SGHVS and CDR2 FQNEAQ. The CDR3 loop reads CASSSALTSLAKNIQYF. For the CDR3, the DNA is TGTGCCAGCAGCTCCGCACTGACATCATTAGCCAAAAACATTCAGTACTTC.

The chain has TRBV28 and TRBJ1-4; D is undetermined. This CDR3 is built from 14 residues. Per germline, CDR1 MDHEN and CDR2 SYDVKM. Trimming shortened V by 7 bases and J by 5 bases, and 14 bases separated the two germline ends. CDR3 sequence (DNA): TGTGCCAGCAACTCCCCCGGGGAGAATGAAAAACTGTTTTTT. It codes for CASNSPGENEKLFF.

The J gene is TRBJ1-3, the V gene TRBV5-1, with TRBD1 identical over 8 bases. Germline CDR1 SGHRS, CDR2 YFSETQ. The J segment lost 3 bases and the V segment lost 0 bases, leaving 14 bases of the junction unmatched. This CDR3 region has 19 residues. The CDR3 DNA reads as TGCGCCAGCAGCTTGGGGGCAGGGGGCAATCGGGAACGTGGAAACACCATATATTTT. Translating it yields CASSLGAGGNRERGNTIYF.

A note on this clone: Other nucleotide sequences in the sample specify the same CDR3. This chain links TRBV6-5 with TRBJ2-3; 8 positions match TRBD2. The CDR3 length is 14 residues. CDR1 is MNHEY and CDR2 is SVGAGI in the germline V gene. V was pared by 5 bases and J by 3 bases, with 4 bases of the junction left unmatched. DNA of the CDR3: TGTGCCAGCAGTAGCGGGAGTACTACAGATACGCAGTATTTT. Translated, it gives CASSSGSTTDTQYF.

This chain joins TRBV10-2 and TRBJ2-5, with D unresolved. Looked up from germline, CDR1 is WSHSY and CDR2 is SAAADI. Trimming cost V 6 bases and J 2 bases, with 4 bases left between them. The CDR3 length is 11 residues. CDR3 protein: CASSIQETQYF. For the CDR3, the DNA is TGCGCCAGCAGCATTCAAGAGACCCAGTACTTC.

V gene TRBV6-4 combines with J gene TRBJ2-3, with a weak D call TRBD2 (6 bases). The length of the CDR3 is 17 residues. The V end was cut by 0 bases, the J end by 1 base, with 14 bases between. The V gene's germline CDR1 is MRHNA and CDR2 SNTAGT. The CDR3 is CASSDSQGGSGTDTQYF. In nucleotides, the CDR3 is TGTGCCAGCAGTGACTCTCAGGGAGGTAGTGGCACAGATACGCAGTATTTT.

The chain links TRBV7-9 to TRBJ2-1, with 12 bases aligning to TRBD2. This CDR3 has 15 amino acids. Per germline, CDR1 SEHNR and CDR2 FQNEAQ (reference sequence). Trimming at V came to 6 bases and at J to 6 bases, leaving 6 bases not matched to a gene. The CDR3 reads CASRPLAGGANEQFF. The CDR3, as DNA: TGTGCCAGCAGACCACTAGCGGGAGGAGCCAATGAGCAGTTCTTC.

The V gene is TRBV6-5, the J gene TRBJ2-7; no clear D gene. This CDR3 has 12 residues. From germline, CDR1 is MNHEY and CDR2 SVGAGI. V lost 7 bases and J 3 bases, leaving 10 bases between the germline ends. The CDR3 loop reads CASTSSVYEQYF. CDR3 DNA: TGTGCCAGCACGTCAAGCGTCTACGAGCAGTACTTC.

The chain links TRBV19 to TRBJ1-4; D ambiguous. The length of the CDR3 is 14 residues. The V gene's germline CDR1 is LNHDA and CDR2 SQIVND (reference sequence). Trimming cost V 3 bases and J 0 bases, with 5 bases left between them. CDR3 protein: CASSIPTTNEKLFF. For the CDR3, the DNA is TGTGCCAGTAGTATCCCAACAACTAATGAAAAACTGTTTTTT.

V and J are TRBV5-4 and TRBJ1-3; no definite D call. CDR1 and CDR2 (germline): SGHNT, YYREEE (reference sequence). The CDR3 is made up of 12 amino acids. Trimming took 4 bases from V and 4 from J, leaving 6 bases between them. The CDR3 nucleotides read TGTGCCAGCAGCGCACAGGGAAACACCATATATTTT. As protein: CASSAQGNTIYF.

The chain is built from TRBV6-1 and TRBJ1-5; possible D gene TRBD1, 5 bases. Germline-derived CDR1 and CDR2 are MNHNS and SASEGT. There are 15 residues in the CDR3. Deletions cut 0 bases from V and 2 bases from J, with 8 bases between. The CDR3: CASSEATTGNQPQHF. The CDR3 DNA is TGTGCCAGCAGTGAAGCTACGACAGGCAATCAGCCCCAGCATTTT.

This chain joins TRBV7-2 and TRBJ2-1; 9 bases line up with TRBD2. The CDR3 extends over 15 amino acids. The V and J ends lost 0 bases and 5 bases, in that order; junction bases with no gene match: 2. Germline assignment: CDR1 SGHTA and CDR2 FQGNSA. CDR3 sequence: CASSLASGRDNEQFF. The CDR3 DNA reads TGTGCCAGCAGCTTAGCTAGCGGGAGAGACAATGAGCAGTTCTTC.

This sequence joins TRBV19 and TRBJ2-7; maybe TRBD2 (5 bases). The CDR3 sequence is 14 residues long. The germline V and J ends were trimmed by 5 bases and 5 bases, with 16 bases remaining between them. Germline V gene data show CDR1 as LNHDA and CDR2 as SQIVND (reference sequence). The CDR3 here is CASSSVGVGNEQYF. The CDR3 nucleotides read TGTGCCAGTAGTTCCGTCGGGGTAGGGAACGAGCAGTACTTC.

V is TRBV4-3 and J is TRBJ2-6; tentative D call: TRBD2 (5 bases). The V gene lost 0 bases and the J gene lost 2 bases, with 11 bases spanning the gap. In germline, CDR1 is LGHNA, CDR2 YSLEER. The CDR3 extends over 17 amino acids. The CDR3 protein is CASSQDRSGTGANVLTF. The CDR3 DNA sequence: TGCGCCAGCAGCCAAGATCGGTCGGGGACTGGGGCCAACGTCCTGACTTTC.

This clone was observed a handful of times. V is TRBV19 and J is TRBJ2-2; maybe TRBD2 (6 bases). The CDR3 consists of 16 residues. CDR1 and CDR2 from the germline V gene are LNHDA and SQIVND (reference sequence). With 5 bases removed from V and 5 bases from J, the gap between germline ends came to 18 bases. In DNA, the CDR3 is TGTGCCAGTAGTCCGGCCAGGGTGGGGGGAACCGGGGAGCTGTTTTTT. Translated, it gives CASSPARVGGTGELFF.

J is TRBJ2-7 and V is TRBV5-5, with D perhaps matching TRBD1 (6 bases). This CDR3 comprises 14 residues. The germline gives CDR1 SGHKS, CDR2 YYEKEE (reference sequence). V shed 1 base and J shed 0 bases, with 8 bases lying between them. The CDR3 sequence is CASSLTGSSYEQYF. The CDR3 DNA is TGTGCCAGCAGCTTGACAGGGAGCTCCTACGAGCAGTACTTC.

The CDR3 loop reads CASSDQGGTGEQFF. CDR3 nucleotides: TGTGCCAGCAGTGATCAGGGCGGGACAGGTGAGCAGTTCTTC. The gene calls are TRBV6-4 and TRBJ2-1; 8 bases are a match to TRBD1. The germline gives CDR1 MRHNA, CDR2 SNTAGT. The CDR3 contains 14 residues. V was clipped by 3 bases and J by 9 bases; unmatched bases: 7.